These T cell receptor beta chains were read from a single sample in a study of blood T cell repertoires in COVID-19. The repertoire was sequenced with immunoSEQ multiplex PCR; TCRdb's copy has only in-frame clones and lacks some. The table records 250,000 to 300,000 clones, roughly 89% of them present only once. The sequenced sample consisted of peripheral blood. Receptor source: a woman aged 55-75 years with COVID-19, enrolled during active disease. Each CDR3 is given with its conserved first and last residue. D genes are given only for firm matches. Clone size, where shown, is once, few, many, or a class for clones that have expanded.

CASSRGQENSPLHF,TGTGCCAGCAGCCGGGGACAAGAGAATTCACCCCTCCACTTT,TRBV7-8,.,.,TRBJ1-6,14
CSASAGRGTDTQYF,TGCAGTGCTAGTGCCGGGAGGGGGACAGATACGCAGTATTTT,TRBV20-1,TRBD2,.,TRBJ2-3,14
CASSDSGGDTGELFF,TGTGCCAGCAGTGACAGCGGGGGGGACACCGGGGAGCTGTTTTTT,TRBV6-4,TRBD2,few,TRBJ2-2,15
CASSMQGTTDTQYF,TGTGCCAGTAGTATGCAGGGGACCACAGATACGCAGTATTTT,TRBV19,.,.,TRBJ2-3,14
CASSFRLQVQFF,TGTGCCAGCAGCTTTAGACTACAAGTGCAGTTCTTC,TRBV3-1/TRBV3-2,.,.,TRBJ2-1,12
CASSLRTGPMNTEAFF,TGCGCCAGCAGCTTGAGGACAGGCCCTATGAACACTGAAGCTTTCTTT,TRBV5-1,TRBD1,.,TRBJ1-1,16
CASGLSGGSEAFF,TGTGCTAGTGGTTTGTCAGGAGGTTCTGAAGCTTTCTTT,TRBV12-5,.,.,TRBJ1-1,13
CASSSQLAGQETQYF,TGTGCCAGCAGTTCCCAACTAGCGGGGCAAGAGACCCAGTACTTC,TRBV28,TRBD2,.,TRBJ2-5,15
CAISESAGGSNEQFF,TGTGCCATCAGTGAGTCAGCGGGGGGCAGCAATGAGCAGTTCTTC,TRBV10-3,TRBD2,.,TRBJ2-1,15
CAINEQAYYEQYF,TGTGCCATCAACGAACAGGCCTACTACGAGCAGTACTTC,TRBV10-3,.,.,TRBJ2-7,13
CSASSTSGSYEQYF,TGCAGTGCTAGTTCGACTAGCGGCTCCTACGAGCAGTACTTC,TRBV20-1,TRBD2,.,TRBJ2-7,14
CASSSPTGLAGGKKTQYF,TGTGCCAGCAGCTCACCCACGGGACTAGCGGGGGGCAAGAAAACCCAGTACTTC,TRBV5-4,TRBD2,once,TRBJ2-5,18
CASSLAGPDSGNTIYF,TGCGCCAGCAGCTTGGCCGGTCCCGACTCTGGAAACACCATATATTTT,TRBV5-1,.,.,TRBJ1-3,16
CASNDRGYANTEAFF,TGTGCCAGTAACGACAGGGGTTATGCGAACACTGAAGCTTTCTTT,TRBV19,TRBD1,.,TRBJ1-1,15
CASSAGQRNYGYTF,TGTGCCAGCAGCGCGGGACAGCGAAACTATGGCTACACCTTC,TRBV7-8,TRBD1,.,TRBJ1-2,14
CASSQLRGEQFF,TGTGCCAGCAGCCAATTACGGGGGGAGCAGTTCTTC,TRBV4-2,.,.,TRBJ2-1,12
CASSVASGQGVEEKLFF,TGTGCCAGCAGCGTAGCTTCTGGGCAGGGGGTAGAAGAAAAACTGTTTTTT,TRBV9,TRBD1,.,TRBJ1-4,17
CASSSPRDRVGEKLFF,TGTGCCAGCAGTAGTCCACGGGACAGGGTCGGTGAAAAACTGTTTTTT,TRBV2,TRBD1,few,TRBJ1-4,16
CSAWGVGYTF,TGCAGTGCGTGGGGGGTAGGCTACACCTTC,TRBV20-1,.,.,TRBJ1-2,10
CASSTGLANYGYTF,TGTGCCAGCAGCACAGGGTTAGCTAACTATGGCTACACCTTC,TRBV2,.,.,TRBJ1-2,14